The 20 T cell receptor beta chains presented below share a single source sample, sequenced in a study of spatial heterogeneity in lung cancer. Described time point: sample taken at primary tumor resection. Tumor, nontumor lung or frozen PBMC supplied whole RNA, sequenced without sorting. TCRdb analysed the 5' RACE reads with MiXCR anew, one entry per CDR3 protein. The table shows over 45,000 distinct CDR3 sequences, with less than 5.5% occurring only once. Sequencing used PBMCs, obtained at surgery. The receptors stem from a male donor with early-stage non-small cell lung cancer.

This clonotype was seen repeatedly, ten times or more. The chain is built from TRBV2 and TRBJ2-7; TRBD2 matches at 8 bases. Trimming cost V 2 bases and J 5 bases; bases outside gene matches: 8. The V gene's germline CDR1 is SNHLY and CDR2 FYNNEI. The CDR3 runs 15 residues. The CDR3, as DNA: TGTGCCAGCAGTGAAACCAAGCGGGAGACGAACGAGCAGTACTTC. Translating gives CASSETKRETNEQYF.

This clonotype was observed a few times. This chain joins TRBV5-6 and TRBJ2-2, with D maybe TRBD2 (5 bases). Trimming shortened V by 7 bases and J by 3 bases, and 10 bases separated the two germline ends. The germline V gene encodes CDR1 SGHDT and CDR2 YYEEEE. The CDR3 covers 13 residues. CDR3 DNA sequence: TGTGCCAGCTTGGAGGATTACACCGGGGAGCTGTTTTTT. Translated, it gives CASLEDYTGELFF.

This clonotype was observed at least ten times. The rearrangement joins TRBV5-1 to TRBJ2-7; D is ambiguous. This CDR3 is 12 amino acids long. CDR1 and CDR2 from the germline V gene are SGHRS and YFSETQ. Deletions cut 4 bases from V and 5 bases from J, with 10 bases between. CDR3 DNA: TGCGCCAGCAGCCTGGACCGCCACGAGCAGTACTTC. Its protein is CASSLDRHEQYF.

The V gene is TRBV7-6, the J gene TRBJ2-6, with D possibly being TRBD1 (5 bases). CDR1 is SGHVS and CDR2 is FNYEAQ in the germline V gene. V was shortened by 5 bases and J by 0 bases, with 8 bases between the two germline ends. The CDR3 is 15 residues long. The DNA for the CDR3 is TGTGCCAGCAGCCTTAGGGGCTCTGGGGCCAACGTCCTGACTTTC. It translates to CASSLRGSGANVLTF. Full variable domain (outside the CDR3, taken from reference TRBV7-6 and TRBJ2-6): GAGVSQSPRYKVTKRGQDVALRCDPISGHVSLYWYRQALGQGPEFLTYFNYEAQQDKSGLPNDRFSAERPEGSISTLTIQRTEQRDSAMYRCASSLRGSGANVLTFGAGSRLTVL.

The chain recombines TRBV18 with TRBJ2-5; a weak D match, TRBD2 (6 bases). The CDR3 consists of 16 residues. Germline V gene sequence: CDR1 KGHSH, CDR2 LQKENI. The V end was cut by 3 bases, the J end by 7 bases, with 21 bases between. DNA for the CDR3: TGTGCCAGCTCACCTACGACTGGGGACTTTGGAGTGACCCAGTACTTC. Protein: CASSPTTGDFGVTQYF.

This clonotype was recorded at least ten times. The chain uses TRBV28 and TRBJ2-1, with D possibly called TRBD1 or TRBD2 (5 bases each). The CDR3 has 11 residues. Germline values: CDR1 MDHEN, CDR2 SYDVKM. V gave up 5 bases and J gave up 15 bases, with 14 bases separating them. The CDR3 nucleotides read TGTGCCAGCAGTGGCTGGGACGGGACGTTCTTC. Translated: CASSGWDGTFF. Complete variable domain (other parts from reference TRBV28 and TRBJ2-1): DVKVTQSSRYLVKRTGEKVFLECVQDMDHENMFWYRQDPGLGLRLIYFSYDVKMKEKGDIPEGYSVSREKKERFSLILESASTNQTSMYLCASSGWDGTFFGPGTRLTVL.

The chain couples TRBV5-4 to TRBJ2-3, with 11 bases identical to TRBD2. Germline loops: CDR1 SGHNT, CDR2 YYREEE (reference sequence). This CDR3 has 17 residues. V trimming: 0 bases; J trimming: 10 bases; junction bases outside the gene matches: 13. CDR3 sequence (DNA): TGTGCCAGCAGCTTGGCCGGGGGACTAGCGGACCCTGAGGCGCAGTATTTT. Translated: CASSLAGGLADPEAQYF.

This chain connects TRBV5-4 to TRBJ2-1, with 11 bases identical to TRBD2. V lost 4 bases and J lost 2; bases outside the gene matches: 5. Germline CDR1 is SGHNT and CDR2 is YYREEE (reference sequence). CDR3 length equals 16 residues. CDR3: CASSKGLAGTYNEQFF. The CDR3 nucleotides are TGTGCCAGCAGCAAAGGACTAGCGGGTACCTACAATGAGCAGTTCTTC.

This clonotype occurred many times. The V and J genes are TRBV4-1 and TRBJ2-2; D is possibly TRBD1 (6 bases). Looked up from germline, CDR1 is MGHRA and CDR2 is YSYEKL. Trimming pared 4 bases from V and 4 bases from J, leaving 16 bases between. CDR3 length: 16 residues. The chain's CDR3 is CASSPISGVSTGELFF. CDR3 bases: TGCGCCAGCAGCCCCATTTCAGGGGTGAGCACCGGGGAGCTGTTTTTT.

This chain uses TRBV15 with TRBJ2-1, with 11 bases that match TRBD1. Trimming cost V 5 bases and J 8 bases; bases outside gene matches: 5. The CDR3 has 14 amino acids. Per the germline V gene, CDR1 is LNHNV and CDR2 is YYDKDF (reference sequence). CDR3: CATSGDRGKDEQFF. Written as DNA, the CDR3 is TGTGCCACCAGCGGGGACAGGGGGAAGGATGAGCAGTTCTTC.

This clonotype was recorded many times. This chain links TRBV5-4 with TRBJ2-1, with TRBD1 as a possible D gene (6 bases). V gave up 4 bases and J gave up 4 bases, with 15 bases separating them. The CDR3 contains 15 residues. Germline values: CDR1 SGHNT, CDR2 YYREEE (reference sequence). CDR3 in DNA: TGTGCCAGCAGCACCCCCGGGACACTATACAATGAGCAGTTCTTC. Its protein is CASSTPGTLYNEQFF.

This clonotype has a count of ten or more. V and J are TRBV5-1 and TRBJ2-3; D is unclear. The V gene lost 0 bases and the J gene lost 2 bases, with 13 bases spanning the gap. The germline V gene encodes CDR1 SGHRS and CDR2 YFSETQ. The CDR3 length is 16 residues. Here the CDR3 reads CASSLGTLGYTDTQYF. The CDR3 nucleotides read TGCGCCAGCAGCTTGGGGACCCTCGGTTACACAGATACGCAGTATTTT.

This clonotype has ten or more counts. V and J are TRBV6-2 or TRBV6-3 and TRBJ2-7; 9 nucleotides match TRBD1. Trimming removed 2 bases from V and 5 bases from J; junction bases left unmatched: 7. Germline lookup yields CDR1 MNHEY and CDR2 SVGEGT. CDR3 size: 15 residues. The CDR3 DNA is TGTGCCAGCAGTTACCTCACAGGGGGCGTCAACGAGCAGTACTTC. Protein: CASSYLTGGVNEQYF.

The gene calls are TRBV5-5 and TRBJ2-7; D is perhaps TRBD1 or TRBD2 (5 bases each). Trimming removed 4 bases from V and 2 bases from J, with 19 bases in between. Germline V gives CDR1 SGHKS, CDR2 YYEKEE (reference sequence). This CDR3 has 16 residues. CDR3 coding DNA: TGTGCCAGCAGCGACCAATGGGCGTTGGGGGCCTACGAGCAGTACTTC. It encodes CASSDQWALGAYEQYF.

The sample holds a few counts of this clonotype. The chain uses TRBV20-1 and TRBJ2-3; 11 nucleotides line up with TRBD2. The V segment lost 3 bases and the J segment 0 bases; nucleotides outside the gene matches: 5. The CDR3 consists of 16 residues. Germline V lookup: CDR1 DFQATT, CDR2 SNEGSKA (reference sequence). CDR3 in amino acids: CSASKRTSGSTDTQYF. In DNA form, the CDR3 reads TGCAGTGCTAGTAAGCGGACTAGCGGGAGCACAGATACGCAGTATTTT.

This clonotype occurred many times. The rearrangement uses TRBV15 and TRBJ1-2, with 8 bases aligning to TRBD1. This CDR3 has 15 amino acids. Per the germline V gene, CDR1 is LNHNV and CDR2 is YYDKDF (reference sequence). The junction had 6 bases not matched to a gene; V was cut back by 2 bases and J by 4 bases. The CDR3, as DNA: TGTGCCACCAGCAGATCTAACACAGGGGGCTATGGCTACACCTTC. Amino acids: CATSRSNTGGYGYTF.

This clonotype has at least ten counts. The gene calls are TRBV6-2 or TRBV6-3 and TRBJ2-5; no clear D. Germline V gene data show CDR1 as MNHEY and CDR2 as SVGEGT. V dropped 0 bases and J dropped 13 bases, with 12 bases sitting between them. The CDR3 is 12 amino acids. The CDR3 DNA reads TGTGCCAGCAGTTACTCGAGACGGGCCCCGTACTTC. It yields the protein CASSYSRRAPYF.

There are many counts of this clonotype. J is TRBJ1-1 and V is TRBV29-1; D not resolved. Germline loops: CDR1 SQVTM, CDR2 ANQGSEA. Trimming removed 1 base at V and 0 bases at J, with 6 bases between. There are 13 residues in the CDR3. DNA for the CDR3: TGCAGCGTTGAAGGACCCATGAACACTGAAGCTTTCTTT. This gives the protein CSVEGPMNTEAFF.

This clonotype was observed at least ten times. The V and J genes are TRBV10-3 and TRBJ2-7; unclear D gene. Germline V gives CDR1 ENHRY, CDR2 SYGVKD. The V gene lost 0 bases and the J gene lost 0 bases, with 12 bases spanning the gap. The CDR3 length is 16 residues. CDR3 protein: CAISESSSGFSYEQYF. The CDR3 bases are TGTGCCATCAGTGAGTCGTCTTCGGGTTTCTCCTACGAGCAGTACTTC.

This clonotype was counted ten times or more. The V and J genes are TRBV6-1 and TRBJ2-2, with 9 bases that match TRBD1. V was pared by 6 bases and J by 5 bases, with 10 bases of the junction left unmatched. Germline V lookup: CDR1 MNHNS, CDR2 SASEGT. The CDR3 spans 16 residues. CDR3 residues: CASSRTGALRTGELFF. As DNA, the CDR3 is TGTGCCAGCAGCAGGACAGGGGCTTTGCGGACCGGGGAGCTGTTTTTT.